These 29 T cell receptor beta chains came from one sample sequenced in a study of PD-1 blockade in classical Hodgkin lymphoma. All patients relapsed after autologous stem cell transplantation, and brentuximab vedotin exposure varied. Sequencing was performed with immunoSEQ multiplex PCR; in TCRdb, only in-frame clones are kept and a portion is missing. The sample contains 10,000 to 14,000 clones, roughly 79% of which appear only once. Sequenced here: peripheral blood mononuclear cells (PBMCs), sampled before the second cycle of nivolumab. The receptors originated from a human donor with classical Hodgkin lymphoma.

The genes are TRBV7-9 and TRBJ2-7; D unresolved. Deletions cut 1 base from V and 3 bases from J, with 7 bases between. CDR3 length equals 13 residues. Germline values: CDR1 SEHNR, CDR2 FQNEAQ (reference sequence). The CDR3 sequence is CASSLVSGYEQYF. Written as DNA, the CDR3 is TGTGCCAGCAGCTTAGTCTCGGGCTACGAGCAGTACTTC.

The gene calls are TRBV6-1 and TRBJ1-1, with D possibly matching TRBD1 (6 bases). Trimming took 10 bases from V and 0 from J, leaving 12 bases between them. The CDR3 extends over 13 amino acids. Germline CDR1 is MNHNS and CDR2 is SASEGT. CDR3 loop: CATGQLLNTEAFF. The CDR3 region has the DNA TGTGCCACCGGACAGCTACTGAACACTGAAGCTTTCTTT.

This chain joins TRBV7-2 and TRBJ2-2, with 8 bases fitting TRBD2. The trim removed 0 bases at V and 1 base at J, leaving 4 bases unmatched. Germline V gene sequence: CDR1 SGHTA, CDR2 FQGNSA. This CDR3 has 17 amino acids. The CDR3 loop reads CASSLASGKMNTGELFF. In DNA form, the CDR3 reads TGTGCCAGCAGCTTAGCTAGCGGGAAGATGAACACCGGGGAGCTGTTTTTT.

Comments on this clone: One junction end disagrees with the germline gene, perhaps due to a read error. This rearrangement joins TRBV28 to TRBJ2-3; 9 bases fit TRBD1. This CDR3 has 19 amino acids. Germline CDR1 MDHEN, CDR2 SYDVKM. CDR3 sequence reads: CASSPGQGLLHASTDTQYF. In DNA, the CDR3 is TGTGCCAGCAGTCCGGGACAGGGCCTTCTACACGCTAGCACGGATACGCAGTATTTT.

A word on this clone: Its ends do not fully match the called genes, so a read error is possible. CDR3 coding DNA: TGTGCCAGTAATATATCGGTCTATGGCTACACCTTC. Its translation: CASNISVYGYTF. This rearrangement joins TRBV19 to TRBJ1-2, with D unclear. Germline CDR1 and CDR2: LNHDA and SQIVND (reference sequence). The CDR3 covers 12 residues.

The chain has TRBV9 and TRBJ2-1, with 9 bases fitting TRBD2. The V segment lost 0 bases and the J segment 3 bases; nucleotides outside the gene matches: 4. Germline CDR1 and CDR2: SGDLS and YYNGEE. The CDR3 is made up of 16 amino acids. This CDR3 is CASSVEAGGLYNEQFF. The CDR3 DNA is TGTGCCAGCAGCGTAGAGGCGGGAGGGCTCTACAATGAGCAGTTCTTC.

This rearrangement joins TRBV27 to TRBJ2-5; 12 nucleotides line up with TRBD2. CDR1 and CDR2 (germline): MNHEY, SMNVEV (reference sequence). Trimming removed 4 bases from V and 6 bases from J; junction bases left unmatched: 6. CDR3 size: 15 residues. The CDR3 DNA follows: TGTGCCAGCAGTTCCTGGACTAGCGGGAAAAAGACCCAGTACTTC. This codes for CASSSWTSGKKTQYF.

The sample holds one count of this clone. This chain links TRBV19 with TRBJ2-7; D is possibly TRBD1 or TRBD2 (6 bases each). The CDR3 length is 13 residues. CDR1 and CDR2 from the germline V gene are LNHDA and SQIVND (reference sequence). V gave up 4 bases and J gave up 2 bases, with 9 bases separating them. Here the CDR3 reads CASSNREAYEQYF. CDR3 DNA: TGTGCCAGTAGTAACAGGGAGGCCTACGAGCAGTACTTC.

The chain is built from TRBV6-1 and TRBJ1-5; D is ambiguous. CDR3 length: 15 residues. V lost 6 bases to trimming and J lost 1 base, with 13 bases between them. The germline gives CDR1 MNHNS, CDR2 SASEGT. This chain's CDR3 is CASSAPIGSNQPQHF. The CDR3 DNA sequence: TGTGCCAGCAGCGCCCCCATCGGAAGCAATCAGCCCCAGCATTTT.

The rearrangement uses TRBV7-3 and TRBJ1-1; no definite D call. The ends were cut back, 2 bases at V and 6 bases at J, with 10 bases in the middle. The CDR3 length is 13 residues. Germline V gives CDR1 SGHTA, CDR2 FQGTGA. Here the CDR3 reads CASSLLGNSEAFF. The CDR3 DNA is TGTGCCAGCAGCTTATTGGGGAATTCTGAAGCTTTCTTT.

The chain employs TRBV5-1 and TRBJ2-2; D tentatively fits TRBD1 or TRBD2 (5 bases each). Germline CDR1 and CDR2: SGHRS and YFSETQ. V lost 1 base and J 6 bases, leaving 19 bases between the germline ends. CDR3 size: 17 residues. This chain's CDR3 is CASSLTGPGNLPGELFF. The CDR3 DNA sequence: TGCGCCAGCAGCTTGACGGGGCCAGGGAACTTGCCCGGGGAGCTGTTTTTT.

The V gene is TRBV28, the J gene TRBJ1-1; a weak D match, TRBD1 (5 bases). Per the germline V gene, CDR1 is MDHEN and CDR2 is SYDVKM. The CDR3 contains 12 residues. Trimming removed 9 bases from V and 0 bases from J, with 8 bases in between. In DNA, the CDR3 is TGTGCCAGTTTGACAGTGAACACTGAAGCTTTCTTT. Translated, it gives CASLTVNTEAFF.

The J gene is TRBJ2-1, the V gene TRBV9, with TRBD2 matching over 10 bases. Germline V lookup: CDR1 SGDLS, CDR2 YYNGEE. Trimming cost V 3 bases and J 4 bases; bases outside gene matches: 4. CDR3 length equals 15 residues. CDR3 sequence reads: CASSALAGEYNEQFF. DNA for the CDR3: TGTGCCAGCAGCGCCCTAGCGGGGGAATACAATGAGCAGTTCTTC.

The gene calls are TRBV27 and TRBJ2-1; D may match TRBD1 or TRBD2 (5 bases each). From germline, CDR1 is MNHEY and CDR2 SMNVEV (reference sequence). V was cut by 4 bases and J by 3 bases, with 10 bases left in between. The CDR3 runs 14 residues. The CDR3 protein is CASSYRDGYNEQFF. The DNA for the CDR3 is TGTGCCAGCAGTTACCGGGACGGCTACAATGAGCAGTTCTTC.

The chain joins TRBV28 to TRBJ2-7; TRBD1 is a possible D gene (6 bases). The CDR3 runs 15 residues. Germline lookup yields CDR1 MDHEN and CDR2 SYDVKM. Trimming shortened V by 4 bases and J by 3 bases, and 16 bases separated the two germline ends. CDR3 in amino acids: CASSSFDSRGYEQYF. CDR3 DNA: TGTGCCAGCAGTTCATTCGACAGCAGGGGCTACGAGCAGTACTTC.

This clone was counted a single time. The J gene is TRBJ2-7, the V gene TRBV5-1; TRBD1 aligns across 7 bases. This CDR3 region has 16 residues. CDR1 is SGHRS, CDR2 YFSETQ, per germline. Trimming removed 4 bases from V and 0 bases from J; junction bases left unmatched: 10. CDR3 nucleotides: TGCGCCAGCAGCACCCCCGGGACAGCCAACTCCTACGAGCAGTACTTC. Protein sequence: CASSTPGTANSYEQYF.

The V call is TRBV9, the J call TRBJ2-5; 7 nucleotides match TRBD1. This CDR3 has 17 residues. The V gene end was trimmed by 0 bases and the J gene end by 2 bases; junction bases not matched to a gene: 10. Germline V CDR1 and CDR2: SGDLS, YYNGEE. The DNA for the CDR3 is TGTGCCAGCAGCGTAGCGGCGACAGGGAACGTACAAGAGACCCAGTACTTC. Its translation: CASSVAATGNVQETQYF.

The genes are TRBV5-1 and TRBJ2-7, with D unresolved. The germline V and J ends were trimmed by 4 bases and 2 bases, with 13 bases remaining between them. CDR1 is SGHRS and CDR2 is YFSETQ in the germline V gene. This CDR3 contains 14 residues. Written as DNA, the CDR3 is TGCGCCAGCAGCACGGGCCTAAAAACCTACGAGCAGTACTTC. Translating gives CASSTGLKTYEQYF.

This CDR3 reads CASSLSTDTQYF. In DNA, the CDR3 is TGTGCCAGCAGCTTAAGTACAGATACGCAGTATTTT. The chain has TRBV7-3 and TRBJ2-3; D unresolved. The CDR3 extends over 12 amino acids. Trimming stripped 1 base from V and 3 bases from J, with 2 bases between. Germline assignment: CDR1 SGHTA and CDR2 FQGTGA.

The V call is TRBV7-2, the J call TRBJ2-3; D possibly corresponds to TRBD2 (5 bases). Germline V CDR1 and CDR2: SGHTA, FQGNSA. The ends were cut back, 6 bases at V and 2 bases at J, with 15 bases in the middle. The length of the CDR3 is 15 residues. The chain's CDR3 is CASSSGTRATDTQYF. CDR3 DNA sequence: TGTGCCAGCAGTTCCGGAACTAGGGCCACAGATACGCAGTATTTT.

This chain uses TRBV10-3 with TRBJ1-1; D not resolved. With 7 bases removed from V and 4 bases from J, the gap between germline ends came to 13 bases. Germline-derived CDR1 and CDR2 are ENHRY and SYGVKD. The CDR3 totals 13 residues. Here the CDR3 reads CAITEDPSTEAFF. DNA of the CDR3: TGTGCCATCACCGAGGACCCTTCCACTGAAGCTTTCTTT.

V gene TRBV9 combines with J gene TRBJ2-2, with D possibly being TRBD2 (6 bases). Germline V gene data show CDR1 as SGDLS and CDR2 as YYNGEE. Trimming cost V 2 bases and J 1 base, with 9 bases left between them. CDR3 length: 15 residues. The CDR3 coding sequence is TGTGCCAGCAGCGTGGGAGGTGAGAACACCGGGGAGCTGTTTTTT. Translating it yields CASSVGGENTGELFF.

This clone was counted a single time. The chain employs TRBV30 and TRBJ1-2; D is unclear. Germline CDR1 and CDR2: GTSNPN and SVGIG (reference sequence). Trimming took off 4 bases at V and 2 bases at J, with 11 bases between the two ends. The CDR3 is 13 residues long. CDR3 DNA sequence: TGTGCCTGGACAATGTCCCCGAACTATGGCTACACCTTC. It codes for CAWTMSPNYGYTF.

This chain links TRBV27 with TRBJ2-2, with D possibly TRBD2 on 5 matching bases. The CDR3 runs to 12 residues. V was cut by 8 bases and J by 1 base, with 5 bases left in between. Per germline, CDR1 MNHEY and CDR2 SMNVEV (reference sequence). The CDR3 is CASGRNTGELFF. DNA for the CDR3: TGTGCCAGCGGGAGGAACACCGGGGAGCTGTTTTTT.

The V call is TRBV5-1, the J call TRBJ2-3; the D is unclear. The germline CDR1 and CDR2 sequences are SGHRS and YFSETQ. Trimming took 4 bases from V and 6 from J, leaving 6 bases between them. The CDR3 has 11 residues. The CDR3 DNA reads as TGCGCCAGCAGCCCTGCGGATACGCAGTATTTT. Translation gives CASSPADTQYF.

The chain employs TRBV27 and TRBJ1-1; the D is unclear. The germline V gene has CDR1 MNHEY and CDR2 SMNVEV (reference sequence). CDR3 size: 13 residues. The V gene lost 3 bases and the J gene lost 1 base, with 6 bases spanning the gap. CDR3 nucleotide sequence: TGTGCCAGCAGTTTTGAAGGGAACACTGAAGCTTTCTTT. Its protein product is CASSFEGNTEAFF.

This chain connects TRBV4-1 to TRBJ2-1; no clear D. This CDR3 region has 12 residues. Germline-derived CDR1 and CDR2 are MGHRA and YSYEKL. The germline V and J ends were trimmed by 3 bases and 5 bases, with 5 bases remaining between them. The CDR3 DNA is TGCGCCAGCAGCCATCTAGACAATGAGCAGTTCTTC. This codes for CASSHLDNEQFF.

V and J are TRBV10-1 and TRBJ2-7, with 9 bases matching TRBD1. V lost 4 bases to trimming and J lost 4 bases; unmatched junction nucleotides: 8. The CDR3 spans 15 residues. Looked up from germline, CDR1 is WNHNN and CDR2 is SYGVQD (reference sequence). CDR3 bases: TGCGCCAGCAGTGCCGCCGGGACAGGGTGGTACGAGCAGTACTTC. Translating gives CASSAAGTGWYEQYF.

This clone was counted only a few times. The sample carries other DNA sequences with the same CDR3. This CDR3 is CASSQAGVHGYTF. In DNA, the CDR3 is TGTGCCAGCAGCCAAGCAGGGGTCCATGGCTACACCTTC. This rearrangement joins TRBV14 to TRBJ1-2; the D gene is possibly TRBD1 (6 bases). Trimming stripped 1 base from V and 6 bases from J, with 9 bases between. The CDR3 runs to 13 residues. Per germline, CDR1 SGHDN and CDR2 FVKESK.